What follows are 27 T cell receptor beta chains derived from one specimen sequenced in a study of T cell responses to AZD1222 COVID-19 vaccine. Here immunoSEQ multiplex PCR was the method, and the copy in TCRdb shows in-frame clones only, minus some. The sample comprises around 150,000 clones, roughly 92% of which are singletons, and about 5% rests with the top ten. This material consisted of peripheral blood, taken on day 0 of AZD1222 vaccination. These receptors were collected from an adult in good health.

This chain connects TRBV6-5 to TRBJ1-2; D is unclear. This CDR3 is 12 amino acids long. Trimming stripped 2 bases from V and 6 bases from J, with 7 bases between. Germline lookup yields CDR1 MNHEY and CDR2 SVGAGI. The CDR3 region has the DNA TGTGCCAGCAGTTACCGAGGCGATGGCTACACCTTC. Amino acid sequence: CASSYRGDGYTF.

The rearrangement uses TRBV19 and TRBJ2-3, with 9 bases identical to TRBD1. Per the germline V gene, CDR1 is LNHDA and CDR2 is SQIVND (reference sequence). The trim removed 7 bases at V and 5 bases at J, leaving 7 bases unmatched. The CDR3 loop spans 14 amino acids. CDR3 loop: CASTIGTGIDTQYF. The DNA for the CDR3 is TGTGCCAGTACCATTGGGACAGGGATAGATACGCAGTATTTT.

The rearrangement uses TRBV7-9 and TRBJ2-1; 7 bases line up with TRBD1. The CDR3 is made up of 14 amino acids. Trimming at V came to 3 bases and at J to 6 bases, leaving 5 bases not matched to a gene. Germline lookup yields CDR1 SEHNR and CDR2 FQNEAQ (reference sequence). The CDR3 DNA reads as TGTGCCAGCAGCTTCCCGACAGGGTTCAATGAGCAGTTCTTC. It is translated as CASSFPTGFNEQFF.

The gene calls are TRBV29-1 and TRBJ2-1, with D tentatively TRBD2 (6 bases). CDR1 is SQVTM, CDR2 ANQGSEA, per germline. The CDR3 loop spans 13 amino acids. V lost 6 bases and J lost 8, with 17 bases in between. As DNA, the CDR3 is TGCAGCGTGGAGGGTCGGGGATTTGATGAGCAGTTCTTC. Encoded protein: CSVEGRGFDEQFF.

The chain recombines TRBV28 with TRBJ2-1; 8 bases align to TRBD1. CDR1 and CDR2 from the germline V gene are MDHEN and SYDVKM. V dropped 2 bases and J dropped 6; count of bases not matched to a gene: 6. This CDR3 spans 15 amino acids. The CDR3 here is CASSLRTGFPNEQFF. CDR3 DNA sequence: TGTGCCAGCAGTTTAAGGACAGGGTTCCCCAATGAGCAGTTCTTC.

The chain combines TRBV19 with TRBJ1-2; unclear D gene. The germline V gene has CDR1 LNHDA and CDR2 SQIVND (reference sequence). The CDR3 is 15 amino acids. The V end lost 3 bases, the J end lost 1 base, and 12 bases lay between the germline ends. The CDR3 DNA reads as TGTGCCAGTAGTATTGGAACAGCTCATAACTATGGCTACACCTTC. Protein product: CASSIGTAHNYGYTF.

The genes are TRBV15 and TRBJ2-2, with 7 bases that match TRBD1. Trimming took 3 bases from V and 5 from J; bases not matched to a gene: 0. The germline gives CDR1 LNHNV, CDR2 YYDKDF (reference sequence). This CDR3 has 13 amino acids. The CDR3 coding sequence is TGTGCCACCAGCAGCAGGGGGACCGGGGAGCTGTTTTTT. The encoded protein is CATSSRGTGELFF.

The rearrangement joins TRBV5-1 to TRBJ1-1, with D maybe TRBD1 (5 bases). This CDR3 comprises 15 residues. V was pared by 4 bases and J by 3 bases, with 16 bases between. Germline CDR1 reads SGHRS; CDR2 reads YFSETQ. The CDR3 coding sequence is TGCGCCAGCAGCATAATCCGGGACGCGTACACTGAAGCTTTCTTT. Translated: CASSIIRDAYTEAFF.

The chain employs TRBV27 and TRBJ2-2, with 8 positions matching TRBD2. CDR3 size: 17 residues. With V trimmed by 2 bases and J by 2 bases, 7 bases remained unmatched. CDR1 and CDR2 (germline): MNHEY, SMNVEV (reference sequence). The CDR3 nucleotides read TGTGCCAGCAGTTTAGAACTAGCGGAAGCAAACACCGGGGAGCTGTTTTTT. Its protein product is CASSLELAEANTGELFF.

The chain links TRBV2 to TRBJ1-6; D gene uncertain. CDR1 and CDR2 from the germline V gene are SNHLY and FYNNEI. V was cut by 1 base and J by 9 bases, with 4 bases left in between. The CDR3 spans 12 residues. The CDR3 bases are TGTGCCAGCAGTGAAGAACCTTCACCCCTCCACTTT. Translation gives CASSEEPSPLHF.

V is TRBV19 and J is TRBJ1-4; possible D gene TRBD1, 6 bases. The V and J ends lost 5 bases and 2 bases respectively, with 9 bases between them. Germline V lookup: CDR1 LNHDA, CDR2 SQIVND (reference sequence). The CDR3 spans 14 residues. The CDR3 nucleotides are TGTGCCAGTAGTCCCACAGGGACTAATGAAAAACTGTTTTTT. It is translated as CASSPTGTNEKLFF.

The J gene is TRBJ1-2, the V gene TRBV7-9, with 10 bases identical to TRBD1. This CDR3 has 13 amino acids. After removal of 5 bases from V and 4 bases from J, the junction contained 1 base not matched to a gene. Per the germline V gene, CDR1 is SEHNR and CDR2 is FQNEAQ (reference sequence). Here the CDR3 reads CASSRTGGYGYTF. Written as DNA, the CDR3 is TGTGCCAGCAGCCGGACAGGGGGCTATGGCTACACCTTC. The full variable domain, in which reference TRBV7-9 and TRBJ1-2 provide the parts outside the CDR3, is DTGVSQNPRHKITKRGQNVTFRCDPISEHNRLYWYRQTLGQGPEFLTYFQNEAQLEKSRLLSDRFSAERPKGSFSTLEIQRTEQGDSAMYLCASSRTGGYGYTFGSGTRLTVV.

The chain employs TRBV14 and TRBJ1-1; no definite D call. Trimming shortened V by 3 bases and J by 1 base, and 9 bases separated the two germline ends. The CDR3 consists of 14 residues. Germline CDR1 and CDR2: SGHDN and FVKESK. CDR3 protein: CASSHPPRNTEAFF. The CDR3 DNA is TGTGCCAGCAGCCACCCCCCGCGGAACACTGAAGCTTTCTTT.

This chain uses TRBV11-2 with TRBJ1-6, with D possibly matching TRBD1 (6 bases). There are 14 residues in the CDR3. Trimming cost V 0 bases and J 10 bases, with 10 bases left between them. Germline V gene data show CDR1 as SGHAT and CDR2 as FQNNGV. The CDR3 reads CASSLEGAGSPLHF. The CDR3 coding sequence is TGTGCCAGCAGCTTAGAGGGGGCCGGATCACCCCTCCACTTT.

This chain links TRBV5-4 with TRBJ2-3, with TRBD2 matching 12 bases. The germline CDR1 and CDR2 sequences are SGHNT and YYREEE (reference sequence). Trimming at V came to 4 bases and at J to 1 base, leaving 7 bases not matched to a gene. CDR3 length equals 17 residues. The CDR3: CASSPWTSGVRTDTQYF. CDR3 DNA: TGTGCCAGCAGCCCCTGGACTAGCGGGGTACGCACAGATACGCAGTATTTT. Variable domain in full (rest from reference TRBV5-4 and TRBJ2-3): ETGVTQSPTHLIKTRGQQVTLRCSSQSGHNTVSWYQQALGQGPQFIFQYYREEENGRGNFPPRFSGLQFPNYSSELNVNALELDDSALYLCASSPWTSGVRTDTQYFGPGTRLTVL.

The chain has TRBV19 and TRBJ1-2; the D is unclear. The V end was cut by 4 bases, the J end by 0 bases, with 12 bases between. This CDR3 contains 15 residues. The germline CDR1 and CDR2 sequences are LNHDA and SQIVND (reference sequence). The DNA for the CDR3 is TGTGCCAGTAGTAATCTTCGGCAGTCTAACTATGGCTACACCTTC. The encoded protein is CASSNLRQSNYGYTF.

V is TRBV19 and J is TRBJ1-1, with D possibly TRBD1 on 5 matching bases. Looked up from germline, CDR1 is LNHDA and CDR2 is SQIVND (reference sequence). Trimming removed 10 bases from V and 5 bases from J, with 20 bases in between. There are 14 residues in the CDR3. Here the CDR3 reads CATKFRERGTEAFF. The CDR3 DNA is TGTGCCACCAAATTTAGGGAACGGGGGACTGAAGCTTTCTTT.

The rearrangement uses TRBV6-5 and TRBJ1-3; a weak D match, TRBD1 (5 bases). The CDR3 covers 14 residues. Germline values: CDR1 MNHEY, CDR2 SVGAGI. V was trimmed by 6 bases and J by 0 bases, leaving 9 bases between them. CDR3 sequence (DNA): TGTGCCAGCAGGTCAGGGTACTCTGGAAACACCATATATTTT. It is translated as CASRSGYSGNTIYF.

The V and J genes are TRBV10-3 and TRBJ1-1, with TRBD1 as a possible D gene (6 bases). Germline V gene sequence: CDR1 ENHRY, CDR2 SYGVKD. The CDR3 totals 15 residues. V lost 0 bases and J lost 0, with 8 bases in between. In DNA form, the CDR3 reads TGTGCCATCAGTGAGTCGCAGGGGATGAACACTGAAGCTTTCTTT. This codes for CAISESQGMNTEAFF.

V gene TRBV19 combines with J gene TRBJ2-5; no clear D. V dropped 2 bases and J dropped 0 bases, with 7 bases sitting between them. CDR3 length: 14 amino acids. Germline CDR1 reads LNHDA; CDR2 reads SQIVND (reference sequence). CDR3 DNA sequence: TGTGCCAGTAGTATAATGTTAAACCAAGAGACCCAGTACTTC. Translating it yields CASSIMLNQETQYF.

J is TRBJ1-2 and V is TRBV4-1, with TRBD1 matching 9 bases. The trim removed 4 bases at V and 3 bases at J, leaving 6 bases unmatched. Germline-derived CDR1 and CDR2 are MGHRA and YSYEKL. CDR3 length equals 15 residues. This CDR3 is CASSLGQGEYYGYTF. The CDR3 coding sequence is TGCGCCAGCAGCCTGGGACAGGGAGAATACTATGGCTACACCTTC.

This chain joins TRBV28 and TRBJ2-3; the D is unclear. This CDR3 has 15 amino acids. The V end lost 2 bases, the J end lost 4 bases, and 13 bases lay between the germline ends. CDR1 MDHEN and CDR2 SYDVKM come from the germline V gene. The chain's CDR3 is CASSLARLGSDTQYF. CDR3 coding DNA: TGTGCCAGCAGTTTAGCGCGGTTGGGGTCAGATACGCAGTATTTT. The complete variable domain, with remaining parts taken from reference TRBV28 and TRBJ2-3, reads DVKVTQSSRYLVKRTGEKVFLECVQDMDHENMFWYRQDPGLGLRLIYFSYDVKMKEKGDIPEGYSVSREKKERFSLILESASTNQTSMYLCASSLARLGSDTQYFGPGTRLTVL.

V is TRBV28 and J is TRBJ2-5, with D perhaps matching TRBD2 (6 bases). Germline lookup yields CDR1 MDHEN and CDR2 SYDVKM. There are 14 residues in the CDR3. Trimming took off 4 bases at V and 2 bases at J, with 11 bases between the two ends. The CDR3 nucleotides are TGTGCCAGCAGTTCCCCGACTAGTCAAGAGACCCAGTACTTC. This sequence encodes CASSSPTSQETQYF.

This clone was detected only a few times. The chain couples TRBV28 to TRBJ1-6, with TRBD1 identical over 7 bases. The germline V gene has CDR1 MDHEN and CDR2 SYDVKM. The CDR3 has 15 amino acids. J gave up 2 bases and V 6 bases, and 4 bases lay outside the gene matches. The DNA of the CDR3 is TGTGCCAGCAGACAGACAGGGACCTATAATTCACCCCTCCACTTT. This gives the protein CASRQTGTYNSPLHF.

This clone was seen once. This chain joins TRBV28 and TRBJ1-2; the D gene is possibly TRBD1 (5 bases). CDR1 and CDR2 from the germline V gene are MDHEN and SYDVKM. V was clipped by 7 bases and J by 1 base, with 16 bases between them. This CDR3 contains 15 residues. CDR3 coding DNA: TGTGCCAGCATCCTCCGGGACGGTCATAACTATGGCTACACCTTC. It specifies CASILRDGHNYGYTF.

This clone was found a few times. This sequence joins TRBV28 and TRBJ1-5, with 8 bases identical to TRBD1. CDR1 is MDHEN, CDR2 SYDVKM, per germline. The CDR3 covers 13 residues. V shed 9 bases, J shed 6 bases, and the junction held 7 bases outside the gene matches. The CDR3 loop is CASSGQGPQPQHF. The CDR3 region has the DNA TGTGCCAGTTCAGGACAGGGACCTCAGCCCCAGCATTTT.

This chain connects TRBV10-3 to TRBJ2-3; 7 bases map to TRBD1. The J segment lost 1 base and the V segment lost 3 bases, leaving 10 bases of the junction unmatched. The CDR3 length is 17 residues. CDR1 is ENHRY and CDR2 is SYGVKD in the germline V gene. CDR3 bases: TGTGCCATCAGTGAAGTCGTACGGACAGGACGCACAGATACGCAGTATTTT. This encodes CAISEVVRTGRTDTQYF.